This TCR beta chain was captured by sequencing in a study of Ad26.COV2.S vaccination and SARS-CoV-2 variants. Profiled with immunoSEQ multiplex PCR; TCRdb holds only in-frame clones, not every one. The sample holds under 95,000 clones, roughly 85% seen once. Worth noting for this clone: The antigen remains unidentified.

V shed 6 bases and J 7 bases; nucleotides not matched to a gene: 9. CDR3 length equals 15 residues. The germline V gene encodes CDR1 MNHEY and CDR2 SMNVEV (reference sequence). Study-wide results and caveats: Among vaccine recipients, spike-specific TCR breadth exceeded that of placebo recipients. Quantification of TCR breadth and depth may have yielded underestimates of total T cell responses. Vaccine and placebo recipients had similar non-spike TCR breadth. The authors reported substantial breadth in spike-specific CD8+ and CD4+ T cell responses after vaccination.

The rearrangement joins TRBV27 to TRBJ1-2; 12 positions match TRBD1. Sequenced here: peripheral blood, sampled after recovery from COVID-19. The TCR sequence derives from a human donor who had recovered from COVID-19. The CDR3 DNA reads as TGTGCCAGCAGGCGCGGGACAGGGGGCGCGGGTGGCTACACCTTC. Residues: CASRRGTGGAGGYTF.